A selection of T cell receptor beta chains follows, all from one sample in a study of blood T cell repertoires in COVID-19. Produced via immunoSEQ multiplex PCR; TCRdb's table is partial and in-frame only. The table includes over 60,000 clones, about 89% detected once. The sequenced material came from peripheral blood. Receptor source: a woman aged 60 to 75 with acute or convalescent COVID-19. The CDR3 runs from the conserved cysteine through the conserved F or W. The D gene is left open where the match is weak.

V gene	D gene	J gene	CDR3 length	CDR3 protein
TRBV11-2	.	TRBJ2-5	14	CASSQETGMQTQYF
TRBV7-3	TRBD2	TRBJ2-1	16	CASSLTAGDHSNEQFF
TRBV5-6	.	TRBJ2-7	16	CASSAAWGDHLYEQYF
TRBV7-9	TRBD1	TRBJ2-5	18	CASSGRGEQGVPQETQYF
TRBV6-6	TRBD1	TRBJ2-7	14	CASRMGQAFYEQYF
TRBV2	TRBD1	TRBJ2-7	13	CASRGTGWHEQYF
TRBV10-2	.	TRBJ2-3	15	CASSESWGWGDTQYF
TRBV27	TRBD1	TRBJ1-6	15	CASTATGGFWSPLHF
TRBV30	TRBD2	TRBJ2-7	13	CACRLADSYEQYF
TRBV10-3	TRBD1	TRBJ2-6	17	CAISGWTGPSGANVLTF
TRBV18	.	TRBJ2-2	15	CASSPRGVNTGELFF
TRBV28	.	TRBJ2-6	14	CASQVGLGANVLTF
TRBV6-5	TRBD1	TRBJ1-1	13	CASSDRVGTEAFF
TRBV27	TRBD1	TRBJ1-2	15	CASSSGQGATHGYTF
TRBV3-1/TRBV3-2	TRBD1	TRBJ1-6	15	CASSQESRGYSPLHF
TRBV13	TRBD1	TRBJ2-5	15	CASSARGQGEETQYF